The 11 T cell receptor beta chains reported below all come from one sample, sequenced in a study of cytomegalovirus exposure and HLA in healthy donors (dated 2017 in TCRdb). The library was obtained by the immunoSEQ multiplex PCR assay. Held by TCRdb, this immuneACCESS table contains in-frame sequences only and omits some clones. Under half of the omission traces to an unresolved V gene where checked; the cause of the rest is unknown. The sample profile shows some 140,000 clones; roughly 87% of them were found once. The ten most abundant clones make up 9% of the sample. Sequenced sample: PBMCs. These TCRs come from a woman between 18 and 29 years old in good health and CMV-seropositive.

The chain uses TRBV19 and TRBJ2-2; D gene unclear. Per germline, CDR1 LNHDA and CDR2 SQIVND (reference sequence). The CDR3 is made up of 14 amino acids. V lost 2 bases and J 2 bases, leaving 6 bases between the germline ends. The CDR3 loop is CASSIQINTGELFF. CDR3 DNA: TGTGCCAGTAGTATACAGATCAACACCGGGGAGCTGTTTTTT. Drawing the rest from reference TRBV19 and TRBJ2-2, the complete variable domain is DGGITQSPKYLFRKEGQNVTLSCEQNLNHDAMYWYRQDPGQGLRLIYYSQIVNDFQKGDIAEGYSVSREKKESFPLTVTSAQKNPTAFYLCASSIQINTGELFFGEGSRLTVL.

This clone has just a few counts. The gene calls are TRBV5-4 and TRBJ2-5, with D tentatively TRBD2 (6 bases). Germline lookup yields CDR1 SGHNT and CDR2 YYREEE (reference sequence). V lost 2 bases and J 10 bases, leaving 12 bases between the germline ends. This CDR3 has 12 residues. The CDR3 spells CASSFREEVQYF. In nucleotides, the CDR3 is TGTGCCAGCAGCTTCAGGGAGGAGGTCCAGTACTTC.

This chain links TRBV6-6 with TRBJ2-3; no reliable D call. The CDR3 is 13 amino acids. CDR1 is MNHNY and CDR2 is SVGAGI in the germline V gene (reference sequence). The V gene lost 9 bases and the J gene lost 5 bases, with 15 bases spanning the gap. CDR3 nucleotides: TGTGCCAGTCTATTTCAGCCGGGAGATACGCAGTATTTT. It encodes CASLFQPGDTQYF.

This clone was detected once. The chain combines TRBV10-1 with TRBJ1-6; D gene uncertain. Germline values: CDR1 WNHNN, CDR2 SYGVQD (reference sequence). The CDR3 has 13 residues. The V end was cut by 4 bases, the J end by 7 bases, with 8 bases between. The CDR3 region has the DNA TGCGCCAGCAGTGTTAGCCGAAATTCACCCCTCCACTTT. Its translation is CASSVSRNSPLHF.

The rearrangement links TRBV10-3 to TRBJ1-5; D is possibly TRBD1 (6 bases). Germline V gene data show CDR1 as ENHRY and CDR2 as SYGVKD. V was clipped by 3 bases and J by 2 bases, with 8 bases between them. This CDR3 is built from 14 residues. CDR3 nucleotide sequence: TGTGCCATCAGTGACCCAGGGGGCAATCAGCCCCAGCATTTT. Its protein product is CAISDPGGNQPQHF.

This chain uses TRBV19 with TRBJ1-6; 10 bases fit TRBD1. The CDR3 runs to 15 residues. Trimming removed 5 bases from V and 9 bases from J; junction bases left unmatched: 7. CDR1 LNHDA and CDR2 SQIVND come from the germline V gene (reference sequence). CDR3 nucleotide sequence: TGTGCCAGTAGTCCGACAGGGGGCGCGGGTTCACCCCTCCACTTT. Its protein product is CASSPTGGAGSPLHF.

This clone turned up a few times. The chain has TRBV6-1 and TRBJ1-2; a weak D match, TRBD1 (6 bases). The germline CDR1 and CDR2 sequences are MNHNS and SASEGT. With 6 bases removed from V and 4 bases from J, the gap between germline ends came to 12 bases. The CDR3 sequence is 13 residues long. Here the CDR3 DNA reads TGTGCCAGCAGCCAACAGGGAAGCTATGGCTACACCTTC. It yields the protein CASSQQGSYGYTF.

V and J are TRBV10-3 and TRBJ1-5, with 7 bases lining up with TRBD1. This CDR3 contains 14 residues. Germline values: CDR1 ENHRY, CDR2 SYGVKD. J lost 6 bases, V lost 6 bases, and 8 bases had no gene match. CDR3 protein: CAISGTEGSQPQHF. The CDR3 nucleotides read TGTGCCATCAGCGGGACAGAGGGGAGTCAGCCCCAGCATTTT.

This clone occurred a few times. The chain links TRBV7-2 to TRBJ2-1; a weak D match, TRBD1 (5 bases). Germline CDR1 and CDR2: SGHTA and FQGNSA. This CDR3 has 14 amino acids. Trimming shortened V by 5 bases and J by 4 bases, and 12 bases separated the two germline ends. CDR3 in amino acids: CASSPIPGYNEQFF. The CDR3 nucleotides read TGTGCCAGCAGCCCAATTCCAGGGTACAATGAGCAGTTCTTC.

The chain joins TRBV5-4 to TRBJ2-7; D is possibly TRBD1 (5 bases). The CDR3 has 13 residues. Trimming shortened V by 4 bases and J by 2 bases, and 10 bases separated the two germline ends. The germline V gene encodes CDR1 SGHNT and CDR2 YYREEE (reference sequence). CDR3 bases: TGTGCCAGCAGCCACGGACACACCTACGAGCAGTACTTC. This sequence encodes CASSHGHTYEQYF. Together with reference TRBV5-4 and TRBJ2-7, the CDR3 gives the full variable domain: ETGVTQSPTHLIKTRGQQVTLRCSSQSGHNTVSWYQQALGQGPQFIFQYYREEENGRGNFPPRFSGLQFPNYSSELNVNALELDDSALYLCASSHGHTYEQYFGPGTRLTVT.

The gene calls are TRBV7-2 and TRBJ1-3; D is unresolved. The V end lost 5 bases, the J end lost 0 bases, and 14 bases lay between the germline ends. This CDR3 spans 16 amino acids. Germline V gives CDR1 SGHTA, CDR2 FQGNSA. CDR3 loop: CASSPMRAASGNTIYF. CDR3 sequence (DNA): TGTGCCAGCAGCCCGATGCGGGCAGCCTCTGGAAACACCATATATTTT.